Here is one TCR beta chain with its context. This sample is drawn from a study of blood T cell repertoires in COVID-19. Looking at the study overall: Researchers got acute and convalescent COVID-19 samples from the United States, Italy and Spain. The cDNA or gDNA used as material had been derived from T cells, B-cell-depleted T cells, or PBMCs.

CDR1 SGHDT and CDR2 YYEEEE come from the germline V gene. V shed 1 base and J shed 5 bases, with 9 bases lying between them. The CDR3 totals 13 residues. Under the authors' procedure: Reference gene primer amplification in the assay estimated nucleated cell counts. Repertoires were generated with immunoSEQ multiplex PCR, while TCRdb's copy carries only in-frame clones and drops some. Clone size and the V and J calls come from that table; the DNA yielded D and trimming. The sample has hundreds of thousands of clones, roughly 89% seen once. The sample comprised peripheral blood. The receptor was derived from a woman in her twenties or thirties with acute or convalescent COVID-19. V and J are TRBV5-6 and TRBJ2-5; D remains ambiguous. The CDR3 region has the DNA TGTGCCAGCAGCTTGTACCTCCGGGAGACCCAGTACTTC. This translates into CASSLYLRETQYF.